This T cell receptor beta chain comes out of a study of blood T cell repertoires in COVID-19 (dated by TCRdb to 2018 to 2020). General notes on the study: The collaborator samples originated in the United States, Italy and Spain and spanned the acute and convalescent phases of COVID-19. Samples were obtained from the ongoing ImmuneRACE study (first 160 participants) and from over 1,000 subjects provided by 6 global collaborators. The sample metadata nearly always contained a de-identified subject ID, COVID-19 status, age in years and sex. The dataset comprised deeply sampled blood TCRbeta repertoires from subjects exposed to, actively infected with, or recovered from COVID-19. The material from the prospective study consisted of cDNA or gDNA derived from T cells, B-cell-depleted T cells, or PBMCs. Where HLA class I and class II types were available, the types were taken from metadata supplied by the sample provider, not from assay-based typing. The repertoires were released in a freely available public database intended as a resource for research on the immune response to SARS-CoV-2.

To note about this clone: This clone's antigen is unknown. No per-base quality is available; no much larger clone lies one base away.

TCRbeta CDR3 regions were amplified from genomic DNA using the immunoSEQ Assay, a bias-controlled multiplex PCR. On the study's bioinformatics: The number of nucleated cells in each sample was estimated by amplification of reference gene primers within the assay. To quantify the absolute abundance of each unique TCRbeta CDR3 rearrangement, sequence reads were collapsed and filtered. For each sample, productive Simpson clonality was calculated as the square root of Simpson's diversity index over productive rearrangements. The table was pulled from immuneACCESS by TCRdb, which kept in-frame rearrangements only. Such tables lose some clones; where checked, under half of the loss comes from unresolved V genes, and the rest has no known cause. That table is the source of V, J and clone size, and D and trimming were worked out from the DNA. Here the sample has 25,000 to 30,000 clones; over 85% occur a single time. About 4% of the sample belongs to the ten largest clones.

Whole blood was collected in K2EDTA tubes by collaborating institutions according to the institutions' own protocols. Collaborator samples were shipped for TCRbeta analysis as frozen whole blood, isolated PBMCs, or DNA extracted from either sample type. General study outcomes and caveats: The quantity of clinical and demographic metadata differed by source and by participant and was supplied without curation.

CDR1 and CDR2 are drawn from the germline V gene (reference sequence): SEHNR, FQNEAQ. Trimming accounts for 5 bases at V and 4 bases at J, while the number of junction bases matched to no gene is 7. Measured from the cysteine to the phenylalanine, the CDR3 is 14 residues long. The sequence is cut down to CDR3 DNA, 42 bases in frame from base 1. This clonotype was obtained from a human donor with active COVID-19. The donor label of this sample is uncertain. The material sequenced was peripheral blood. The chain couples TRBV7-9 to TRBJ2-7; 8 bases in the middle match TRBD1. The CDR3 here reads CASSQTDRAYEQYF. The DNA sequence is given as TGTGCCAGCAGCCAAACGGACAGGGCGTACGAGCAGTACTTC.